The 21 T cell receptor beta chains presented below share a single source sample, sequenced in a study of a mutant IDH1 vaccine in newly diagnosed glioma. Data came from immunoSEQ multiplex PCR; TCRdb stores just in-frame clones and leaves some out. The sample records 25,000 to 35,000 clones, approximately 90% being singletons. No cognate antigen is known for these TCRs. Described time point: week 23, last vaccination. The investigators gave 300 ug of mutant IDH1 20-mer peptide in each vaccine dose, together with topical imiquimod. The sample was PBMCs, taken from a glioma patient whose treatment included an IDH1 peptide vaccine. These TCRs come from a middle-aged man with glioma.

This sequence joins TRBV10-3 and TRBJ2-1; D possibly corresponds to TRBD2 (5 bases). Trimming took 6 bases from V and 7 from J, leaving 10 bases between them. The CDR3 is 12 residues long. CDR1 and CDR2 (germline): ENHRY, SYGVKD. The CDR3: CAISPRENEQFF. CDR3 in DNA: TGTGCCATCAGCCCAAGGGAGAATGAGCAGTTCTTC.

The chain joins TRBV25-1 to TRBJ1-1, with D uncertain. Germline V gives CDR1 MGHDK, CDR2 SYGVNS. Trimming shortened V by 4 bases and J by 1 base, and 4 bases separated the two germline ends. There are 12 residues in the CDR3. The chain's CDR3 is CASSGRNTEAFF. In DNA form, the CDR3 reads TGTGCCAGCAGTGGACGGAACACTGAAGCTTTCTTT.

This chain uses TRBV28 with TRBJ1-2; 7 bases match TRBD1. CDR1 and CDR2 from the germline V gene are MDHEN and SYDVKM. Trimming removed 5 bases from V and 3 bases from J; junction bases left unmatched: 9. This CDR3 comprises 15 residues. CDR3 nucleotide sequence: TGTGCCAGCAGTCTTGGACGACAGGGTGACTATGGCTACACCTTC. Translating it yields CASSLGRQGDYGYTF.

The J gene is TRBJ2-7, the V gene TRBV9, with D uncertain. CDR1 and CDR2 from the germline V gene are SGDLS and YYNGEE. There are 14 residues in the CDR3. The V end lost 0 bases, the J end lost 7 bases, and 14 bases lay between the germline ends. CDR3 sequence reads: CASSVESGVGEQYF. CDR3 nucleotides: TGTGCCAGCAGCGTAGAGAGTGGGGTGGGGGAGCAGTACTTC.

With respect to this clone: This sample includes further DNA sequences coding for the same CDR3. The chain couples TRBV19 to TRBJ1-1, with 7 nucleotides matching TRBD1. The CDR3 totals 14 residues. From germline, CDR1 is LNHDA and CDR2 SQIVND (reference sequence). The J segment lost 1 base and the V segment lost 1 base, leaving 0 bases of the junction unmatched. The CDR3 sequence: CASSIGTGNTEAFF. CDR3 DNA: TGTGCCAGTAGTATAGGGACAGGGAACACTGAAGCTTTCTTT.

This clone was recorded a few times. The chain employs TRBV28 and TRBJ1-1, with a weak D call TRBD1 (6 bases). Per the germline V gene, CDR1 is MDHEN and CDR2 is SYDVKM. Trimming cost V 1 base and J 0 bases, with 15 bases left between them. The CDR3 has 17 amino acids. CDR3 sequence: CASSLLKDRLMNTEAFF. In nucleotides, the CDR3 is TGTGCCAGCAGTTTATTAAAGGACAGACTTATGAACACTGAAGCTTTCTTT.

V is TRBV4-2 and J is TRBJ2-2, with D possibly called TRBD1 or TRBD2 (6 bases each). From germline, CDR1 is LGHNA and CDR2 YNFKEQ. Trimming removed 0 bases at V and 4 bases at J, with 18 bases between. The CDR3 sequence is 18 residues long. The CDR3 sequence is CASSQDLGGAWGTGELFF. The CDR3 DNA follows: TGTGCCAGCAGCCAAGATCTCGGGGGCGCCTGGGGCACCGGGGAGCTGTTTTTT.

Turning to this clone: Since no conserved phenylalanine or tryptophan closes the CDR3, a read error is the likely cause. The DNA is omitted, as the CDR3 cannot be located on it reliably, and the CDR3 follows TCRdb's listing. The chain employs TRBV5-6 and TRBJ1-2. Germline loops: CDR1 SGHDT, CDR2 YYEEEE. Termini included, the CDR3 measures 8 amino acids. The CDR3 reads CASSFIRL.

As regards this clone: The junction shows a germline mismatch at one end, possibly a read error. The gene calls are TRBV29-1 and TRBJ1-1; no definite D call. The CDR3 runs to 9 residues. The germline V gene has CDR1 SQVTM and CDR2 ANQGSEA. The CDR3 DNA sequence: TGCAGCGTGAACGGAAGGATCAAATTT. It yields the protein CSVNGRIKF.

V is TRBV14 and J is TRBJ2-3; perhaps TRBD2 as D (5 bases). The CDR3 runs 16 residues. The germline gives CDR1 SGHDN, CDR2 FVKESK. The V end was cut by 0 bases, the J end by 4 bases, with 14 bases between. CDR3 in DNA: TGTGCCAGCAGCCAAGATAGGTTCGGGGTGGCAGATACGCAGTATTTT. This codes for CASSQDRFGVADTQYF.

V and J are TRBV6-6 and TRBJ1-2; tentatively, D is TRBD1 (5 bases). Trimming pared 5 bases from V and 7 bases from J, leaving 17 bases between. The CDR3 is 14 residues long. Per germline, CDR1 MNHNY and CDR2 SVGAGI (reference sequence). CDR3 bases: TGTGCCAGCAGTATTGCCGGGACCCAGGGTGGCTACACCTTC. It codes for CASSIAGTQGGYTF.

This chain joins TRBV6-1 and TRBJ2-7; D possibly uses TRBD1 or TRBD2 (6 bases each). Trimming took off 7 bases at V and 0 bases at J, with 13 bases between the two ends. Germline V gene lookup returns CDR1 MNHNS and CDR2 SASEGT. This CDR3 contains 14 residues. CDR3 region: CASKGGFSSYEQYV. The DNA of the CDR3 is TGTGCCAGCAAGGGGGGTTTTAGCTCCTACGAGCAGTACGTC.

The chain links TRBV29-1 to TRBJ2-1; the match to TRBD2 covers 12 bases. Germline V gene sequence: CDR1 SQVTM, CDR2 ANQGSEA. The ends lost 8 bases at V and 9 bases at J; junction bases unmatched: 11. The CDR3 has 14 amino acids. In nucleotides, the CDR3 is TGCAGCTTCCCACCTAGCGGGGGGGCCGGTGAGCAGTTCTTC. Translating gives CSFPPSGGAGEQFF.

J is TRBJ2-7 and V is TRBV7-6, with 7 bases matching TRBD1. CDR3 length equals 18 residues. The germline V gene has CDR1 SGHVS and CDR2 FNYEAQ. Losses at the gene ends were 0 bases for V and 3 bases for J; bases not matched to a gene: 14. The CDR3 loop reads CASSLAPGTETVSYEQYF. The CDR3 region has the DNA TGTGCCAGCAGCTTAGCGCCAGGGACAGAGACAGTTAGCTACGAGCAGTACTTC.

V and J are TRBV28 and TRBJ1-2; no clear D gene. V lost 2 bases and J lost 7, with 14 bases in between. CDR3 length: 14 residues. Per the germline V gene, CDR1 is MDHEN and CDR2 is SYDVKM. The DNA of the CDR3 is TGTGCCAGCAGTTTAAGGAGCAGCGGAGTTGGCTACACCTTC. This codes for CASSLRSSGVGYTF.

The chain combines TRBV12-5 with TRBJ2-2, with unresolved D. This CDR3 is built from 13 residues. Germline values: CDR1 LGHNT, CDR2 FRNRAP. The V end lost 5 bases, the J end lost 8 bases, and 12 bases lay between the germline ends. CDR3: CASGQSPGGELFF. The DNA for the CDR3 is TGTGCTAGTGGTCAATCGCCCGGAGGGGAGCTGTTTTTT.

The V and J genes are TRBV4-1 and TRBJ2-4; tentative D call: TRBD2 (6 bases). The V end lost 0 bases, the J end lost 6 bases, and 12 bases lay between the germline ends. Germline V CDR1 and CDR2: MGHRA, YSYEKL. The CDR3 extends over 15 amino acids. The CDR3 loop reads CASSQDPGGLNIQYF. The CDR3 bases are TGCGCCAGCAGCCAAGATCCAGGAGGGTTAAACATTCAGTACTTC.

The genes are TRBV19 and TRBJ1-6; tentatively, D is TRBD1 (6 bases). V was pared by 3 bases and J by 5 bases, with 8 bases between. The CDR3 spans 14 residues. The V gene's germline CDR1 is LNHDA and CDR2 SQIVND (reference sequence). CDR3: CASSIRGNNSPLHF. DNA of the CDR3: TGTGCCAGTAGTATCAGGGGCAATAATTCACCCCTCCACTTT.

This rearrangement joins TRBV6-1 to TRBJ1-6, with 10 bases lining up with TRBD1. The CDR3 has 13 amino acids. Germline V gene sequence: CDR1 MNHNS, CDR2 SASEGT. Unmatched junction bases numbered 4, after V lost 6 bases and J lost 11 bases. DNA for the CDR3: TGTGCCAGCAGGGGACAGGGGAACGCACCCCTCCACTTT. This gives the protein CASRGQGNAPLHF.

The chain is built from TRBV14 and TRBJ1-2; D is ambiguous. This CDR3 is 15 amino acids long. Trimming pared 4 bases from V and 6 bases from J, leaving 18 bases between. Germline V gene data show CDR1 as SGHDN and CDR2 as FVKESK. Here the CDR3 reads CASSPRAWVYHGYTF. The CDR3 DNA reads TGTGCCAGCAGCCCTCGGGCCTGGGTTTATCATGGCTACACCTTC. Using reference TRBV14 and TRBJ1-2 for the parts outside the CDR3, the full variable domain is EAGVTQFPSHSVIEKGQTVTLRCDPISGHDNLYWYRRVMGKEIKFLLHFVKESKQDESGMPNNRFLAERTGGTYSTLKVQPAELEDSGVYFCASSPRAWVYHGYTFGSGTRLTVV.

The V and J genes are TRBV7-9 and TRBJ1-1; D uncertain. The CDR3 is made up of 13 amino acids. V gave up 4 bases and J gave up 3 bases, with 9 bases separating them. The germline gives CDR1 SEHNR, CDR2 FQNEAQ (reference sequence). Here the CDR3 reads CASSYKRDTEAFF. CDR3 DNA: TGTGCCAGCAGCTATAAAAGGGACACTGAAGCTTTCTTT. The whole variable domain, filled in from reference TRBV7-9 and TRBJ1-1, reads DTGVSQNPRHKITKRGQNVTFRCDPISEHNRLYWYRQTLGQGPEFLTYFQNEAQLEKSRLLSDRFSAERPKGSFSTLEIQRTEQGDSAMYLCASSYKRDTEAFFGQGTRLTVV.